The 11 T cell receptor beta chains listed next were all sequenced from one sample in a study of blood T cell repertoires in COVID-19. Using immunoSEQ multiplex PCR, the repertoire was profiled, and TCRdb retains in-frame clones only, with some absent. The top ten hold roughly 10% of the sample, which has roughly 300,000 clones, under 90% seen once. The sample comprised peripheral blood. These receptors were collected from a woman aged 45 to 65 who had recovered from COVID-19.

V gene TRBV6-2 or TRBV6-3 combines with J gene TRBJ1-2; no clear D gene. V lost 4 bases to trimming and J lost 1 base, with 10 bases between them. Germline values: CDR1 MNHEY, CDR2 SVGEGT. CDR3 length: 14 amino acids. CDR3 residues: CASSSSSYNYGYTF. The CDR3 coding sequence is TGTGCCAGCAGTTCGTCTAGCTATAACTATGGCTACACCTTC.

The J gene is TRBJ1-2, the V gene TRBV5-5; no clear D gene. The CDR3 spans 14 residues. CDR1 SGHKS and CDR2 YYEKEE come from the germline V gene (reference sequence). Trimming cost V 2 bases and J 1 base, with 9 bases left between them. CDR3 nucleotides: TGTGCCAGCAGCTTTGTAGTCGGTAACTATGGCTACACCTTC. This gives the protein CASSFVVGNYGYTF.

The chain combines TRBV2 with TRBJ2-3; 11 nucleotides line up with TRBD2. V gave up 8 bases and J gave up 1 base; unmatched junction bases: 8. Germline CDR1 reads SNHLY; CDR2 reads FYNNEI. The CDR3 sequence is 16 residues long. The CDR3 coding sequence is TGTGCCAGCTCCCCAACTAGCGGGAGTCGCACAGATACGCAGTATTTT. Encoded protein: CASSPTSGSRTDTQYF.

The rearrangement links TRBV3-1 (or the pseudogene TRBV3-2) to TRBJ2-7; D may be TRBD1 (5 bases). This CDR3 is built from 16 residues. Germline CDR1 is LGHDT and CDR2 is YNNKEL (reference sequence). The V gene lost 1 base and the J gene lost 0 bases, with 13 bases spanning the gap. CDR3 sequence: CASSQVDGAYSYEQYF. CDR3 sequence (DNA): TGTGCCAGCAGCCAAGTTGATGGGGCCTACTCCTACGAGCAGTACTTC.

This clone was recorded once. This chain links TRBV29-1 with TRBJ1-4, with D maybe TRBD1 (6 bases). Germline CDR1 and CDR2: SQVTM and ANQGSEA. The CDR3 has 13 amino acids. Trimming removed 4 bases from V and 5 bases from J, with 11 bases in between. For the CDR3, the DNA is TGCAGCGTTGCACAGGGAGCGAATGAAAAACTGTTTTTT. Amino acid sequence: CSVAQGANEKLFF.

This rearrangement joins TRBV11-3 to TRBJ2-7; 8 nucleotides agree with TRBD1. The CDR3 length is 18 residues. J was trimmed by 4 bases and V by 0 bases; bases with no gene match: 14. Per the germline V gene, CDR1 is SGHNT and CDR2 is YENEEA. The CDR3 region has the DNA TGTGCCAGCAGCTTAGATCCAATGGGCAGGGGGCGCGTATACGAGCAGTACTTC. It yields the protein CASSLDPMGRGRVYEQYF.

This chain uses TRBV23-1 with TRBJ1-1; TRBD1 is a possible D gene (5 bases). TRBV23-1 is classed as an ORF, of uncertain function. This CDR3 spans 15 amino acids. Trimming took 2 bases from V and 3 from J, leaving 13 bases between them. For the CDR3, the DNA is TGCGCCAGCAGTCAAGGGTCAGGGAATGACACTGAAGCTTTCTTT. This sequence encodes CASSQGSGNDTEAFF.

The chain links TRBV10-3 to TRBJ1-1; 7 nucleotides line up with TRBD1. The V gene's germline CDR1 is ENHRY and CDR2 SYGVKD. The CDR3 spans 12 residues. V shed 5 bases and J 10 bases; nucleotides not matched to a gene: 7. The chain's CDR3 is CAISLQGNGAFF. The CDR3 DNA is TGTGCCATCAGTTTACAGGGGAATGGAGCTTTCTTT.

This chain links TRBV2 with TRBJ1-3; possible D gene TRBD1, 5 bases. The CDR3 covers 15 residues. Germline V gives CDR1 SNHLY, CDR2 FYNNEI. V was shortened by 3 bases and J by 3 bases, with 12 bases between the two germline ends. The CDR3 DNA sequence: TGTGCCAGCAGTGAGGGCAGGGTGGGTGGAAACACCATATATTTT. This codes for CASSEGRVGGNTIYF.

The chain employs TRBV7-9 and TRBJ2-7, with 9 bases fitting TRBD1. J was trimmed by 2 bases and V by 4 bases; bases with no gene match: 6. The CDR3 has 15 residues. Per the germline V gene, CDR1 is SEHNR and CDR2 is FQNEAQ (reference sequence). The CDR3, as DNA: TGTGCCAGCAGCTCCCTAACAGGGGGCACCTACGAGCAGTACTTC. It encodes CASSSLTGGTYEQYF.

There are a few counts of this clone. The chain uses TRBV12-3 or TRBV12-4 and TRBJ2-3; 11 bases match TRBD1. J was trimmed by 8 bases and V by 4 bases; bases with no gene match: 2. The CDR3 runs 13 residues. CDR3 nucleotide sequence: TGTGCCAGCAGTTGGGGACAGGGGGGTACGCAGTATTTT. Amino acids: CASSWGQGGTQYF.